This T cell receptor delta chain originates from a study of gamma-delta T cells after stem cell transplantation. TCRdb re-identified clones in the RT-PCR reads via CATT. The table has more than 600 delta-chain clones, approximately 4.8% seen once. Germline V lookup: CDR1 GEAIGNYY, CDR2 EKD. This CDR3 region has 20 residues. The V end was cut by 1 base, the J end by 0 bases, with 26 bases between. This clone counts as medium-sized. A read error is the likely source, as a far larger clone sits one nucleotide away. Distinct nucleotide sequences in the sample also encode this CDR3. The chain links TRDV2 to TRDJ1; D might be TRDD3 (5 bases). The sequencing input was gamma-delta T cells. The TCR comes from a human donor. It is not recorded whose cells these are; they may come from a transplant donor. CDR3 sequence: CACDTLVFSDLLEDTDKLIF. The CDR3 nucleotides read TGTGCCTGTGACACACTGGTTTTCTCCGACTTACTGGAGGACACCGATAAACTCATCTTT.